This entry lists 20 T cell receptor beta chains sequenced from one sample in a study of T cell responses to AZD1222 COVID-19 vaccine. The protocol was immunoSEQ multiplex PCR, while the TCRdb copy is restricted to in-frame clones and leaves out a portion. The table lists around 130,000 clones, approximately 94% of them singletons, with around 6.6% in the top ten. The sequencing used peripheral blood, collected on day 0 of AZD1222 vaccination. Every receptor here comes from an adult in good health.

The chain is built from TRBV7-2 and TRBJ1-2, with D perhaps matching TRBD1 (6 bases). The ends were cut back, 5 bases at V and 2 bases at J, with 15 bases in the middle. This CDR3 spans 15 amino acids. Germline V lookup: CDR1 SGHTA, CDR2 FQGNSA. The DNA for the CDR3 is TGTGCCAGCAGCCCGGGGGGGGGACAAAACTATGGCTACACCTTC. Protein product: CASSPGGGQNYGYTF.

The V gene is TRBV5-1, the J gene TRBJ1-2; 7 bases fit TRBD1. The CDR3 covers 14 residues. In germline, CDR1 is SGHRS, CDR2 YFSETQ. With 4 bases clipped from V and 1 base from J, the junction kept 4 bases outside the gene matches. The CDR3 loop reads CASSVGTDNYGYTF. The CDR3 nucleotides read TGCGCCAGCAGCGTCGGGACAGATAACTATGGCTACACCTTC.

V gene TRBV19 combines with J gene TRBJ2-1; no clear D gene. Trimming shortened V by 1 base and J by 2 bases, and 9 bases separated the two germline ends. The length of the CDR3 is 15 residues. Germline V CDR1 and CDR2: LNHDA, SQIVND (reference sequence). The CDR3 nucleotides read TGTGCCAGTAGTATAGCGGTAGCCCCCTACAATGAGCAGTTCTTC. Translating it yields CASSIAVAPYNEQFF. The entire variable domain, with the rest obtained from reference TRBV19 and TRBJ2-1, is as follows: DGGITQSPKYLFRKEGQNVTLSCEQNLNHDAMYWYRQDPGQGLRLIYYSQIVNDFQKGDIAEGYSVSREKKESFPLTVTSAQKNPTAFYLCASSIAVAPYNEQFFGPGTRLTVL.

In nucleotides, the CDR3 is TGTGCCAGCAGACAGTTCTCTGGAAACACCATATATTTT. Translation: CASRQFSGNTIYF. V is TRBV3-1 (or the pseudogene TRBV3-2) and J is TRBJ1-3, with D unresolved. The CDR3 has 13 residues. The germline CDR1 and CDR2 sequences are LGHDT and YNNKEL (reference sequence). The V and J ends lost 6 bases and 0 bases respectively, with 6 bases between them.

The CDR3 DNA is TGTGCCAGCAGCTTCGGAGTAACCGTGTCCTACAATGAGCAGTTCTTC. It translates to CASSFGVTVSYNEQFF. The chain recombines TRBV11-1 with TRBJ2-1; D gene ambiguous. The germline CDR1 and CDR2 sequences are SGHAT and FQDESV (reference sequence). Trimming stripped 3 bases from V and 1 base from J, with 13 bases between. The CDR3 runs to 16 residues.

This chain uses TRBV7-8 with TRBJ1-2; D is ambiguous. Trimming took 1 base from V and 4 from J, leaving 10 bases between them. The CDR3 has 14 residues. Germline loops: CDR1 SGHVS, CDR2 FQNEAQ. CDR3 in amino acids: CASSLVASGYGYTF. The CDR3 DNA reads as TGTGCCAGCAGCTTAGTGGCTAGCGGCTATGGCTACACCTTC. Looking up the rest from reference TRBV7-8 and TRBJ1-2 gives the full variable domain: GAGVSQSPRYKVAKRGQDVALRCDPISGHVSLFWYQQALGQGPEFLTYFQNEAQLDKSGLPSDRFFAERPEGSVSTLKIQRTQQEDSAVYLCASSLVASGYGYTFGSGTRLTVV.

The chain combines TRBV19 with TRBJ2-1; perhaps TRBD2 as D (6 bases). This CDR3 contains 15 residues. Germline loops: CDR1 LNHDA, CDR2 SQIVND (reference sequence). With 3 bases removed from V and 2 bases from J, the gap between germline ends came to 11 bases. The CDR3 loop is CASSILPGAYNEQFF. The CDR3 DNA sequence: TGTGCCAGTAGTATTCTACCGGGAGCCTACAATGAGCAGTTCTTC.

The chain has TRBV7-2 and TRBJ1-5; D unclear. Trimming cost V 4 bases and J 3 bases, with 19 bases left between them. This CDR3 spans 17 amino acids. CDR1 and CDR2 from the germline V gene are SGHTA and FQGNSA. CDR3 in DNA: TGTGCCAGCAGCTCCACCTTGGCGGATCGTTACAATCAGCCCCAGCATTTT. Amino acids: CASSSTLADRYNQPQHF. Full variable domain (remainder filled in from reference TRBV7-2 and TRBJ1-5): GAGVSQSPSNKVTEKGKDVELRCDPISGHTALYWYRQSLGQGLEFLIYFQGNSAPDKSGLPSDRFSAERTGGSVSTLTIQRTQQEDSAVYLCASSSTLADRYNQPQHFGDGTRLSIL.

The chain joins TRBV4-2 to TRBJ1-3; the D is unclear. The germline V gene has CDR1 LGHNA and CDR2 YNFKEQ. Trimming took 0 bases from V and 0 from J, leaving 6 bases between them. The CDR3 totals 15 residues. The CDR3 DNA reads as TGTGCCAGCAGCCAAGAAGCCTACTCTGGAAACACCATATATTTT. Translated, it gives CASSQEAYSGNTIYF.

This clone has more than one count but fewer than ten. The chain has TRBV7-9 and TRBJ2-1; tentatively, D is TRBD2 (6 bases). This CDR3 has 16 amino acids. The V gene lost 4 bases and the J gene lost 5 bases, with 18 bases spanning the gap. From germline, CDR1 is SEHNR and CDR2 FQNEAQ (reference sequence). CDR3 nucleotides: TGTGCCAGCAGCTCCAAGGGGCTAGCGTTCGACAATGAGCAGTTCTTC. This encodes CASSSKGLAFDNEQFF. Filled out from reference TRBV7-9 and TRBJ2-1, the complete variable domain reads DTGVSQNPRHKITKRGQNVTFRCDPISEHNRLYWYRQTLGQGPEFLTYFQNEAQLEKSRLLSDRFSAERPKGSFSTLEIQRTEQGDSAMYLCASSSKGLAFDNEQFFGPGTRLTVL.

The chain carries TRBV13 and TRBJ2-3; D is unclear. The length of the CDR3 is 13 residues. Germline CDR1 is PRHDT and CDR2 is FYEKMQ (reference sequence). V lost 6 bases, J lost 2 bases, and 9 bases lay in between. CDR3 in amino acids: CASSFRITDTQYF. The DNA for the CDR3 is TGTGCCAGCAGTTTCCGGATCACAGATACGCAGTATTTT.

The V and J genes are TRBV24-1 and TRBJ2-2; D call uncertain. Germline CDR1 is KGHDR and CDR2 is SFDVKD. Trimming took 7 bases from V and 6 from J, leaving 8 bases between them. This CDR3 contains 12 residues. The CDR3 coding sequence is TGTGCCACCAGCCAGAGACCCGGGGAGCTGTTTTTT. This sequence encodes CATSQRPGELFF.

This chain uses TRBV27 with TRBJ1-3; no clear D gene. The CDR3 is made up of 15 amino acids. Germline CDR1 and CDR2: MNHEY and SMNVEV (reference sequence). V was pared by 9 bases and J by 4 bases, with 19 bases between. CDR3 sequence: CASAVRPGGGNTIYF. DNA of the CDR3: TGTGCCAGTGCGGTCCGGCCGGGAGGAGGAAACACCATATATTTT.

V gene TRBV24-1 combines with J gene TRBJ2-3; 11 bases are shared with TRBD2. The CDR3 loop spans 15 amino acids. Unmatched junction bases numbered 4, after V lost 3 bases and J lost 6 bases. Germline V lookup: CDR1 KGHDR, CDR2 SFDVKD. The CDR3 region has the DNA TGTGCCACCAGTGATCCGGGACTAGCGGACGATACGCAGTATTTT. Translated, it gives CATSDPGLADDTQYF.

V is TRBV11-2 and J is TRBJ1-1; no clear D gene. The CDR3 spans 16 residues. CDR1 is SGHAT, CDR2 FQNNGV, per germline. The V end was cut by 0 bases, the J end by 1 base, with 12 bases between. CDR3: CASSLDPLVGNTEAFF. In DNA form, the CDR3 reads TGTGCCAGCAGCTTAGACCCACTGGTTGGGAACACTGAAGCTTTCTTT.

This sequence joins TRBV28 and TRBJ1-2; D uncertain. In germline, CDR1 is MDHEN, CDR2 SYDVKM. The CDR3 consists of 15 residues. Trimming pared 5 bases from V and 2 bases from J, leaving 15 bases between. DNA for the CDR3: TGTGCCAGCAGTCCCGGACCGGACCCCAACTATGGCTACACCTTC. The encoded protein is CASSPGPDPNYGYTF.

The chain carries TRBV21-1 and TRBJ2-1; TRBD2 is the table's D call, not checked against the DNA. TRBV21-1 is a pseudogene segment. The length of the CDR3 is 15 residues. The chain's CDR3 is CASSKMQRFYNEQFF. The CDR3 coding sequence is TGTGCCAGCAGCAAAATGCAACGGTTCTACAATGAGCAGTTCTTC.

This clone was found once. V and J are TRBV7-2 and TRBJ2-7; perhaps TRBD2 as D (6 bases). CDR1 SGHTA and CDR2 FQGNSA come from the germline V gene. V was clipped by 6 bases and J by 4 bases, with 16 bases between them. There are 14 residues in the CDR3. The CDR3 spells CASRPRGSSYEQYF. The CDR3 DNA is TGTGCCAGCAGGCCCCGGGGGAGTTCGTACGAGCAGTACTTC.

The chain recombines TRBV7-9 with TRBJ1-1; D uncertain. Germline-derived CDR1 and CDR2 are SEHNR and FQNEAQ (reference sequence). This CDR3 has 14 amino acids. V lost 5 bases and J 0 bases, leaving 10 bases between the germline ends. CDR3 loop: CASSPTNLNTEAFF. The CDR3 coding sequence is TGTGCCAGCAGCCCAACAAATCTGAACACTGAAGCTTTCTTT. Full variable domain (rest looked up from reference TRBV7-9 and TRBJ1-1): DTGVSQNPRHKITKRGQNVTFRCDPISEHNRLYWYRQTLGQGPEFLTYFQNEAQLEKSRLLSDRFSAERPKGSFSTLEIQRTEQGDSAMYLCASSPTNLNTEAFFGQGTRLTVV.

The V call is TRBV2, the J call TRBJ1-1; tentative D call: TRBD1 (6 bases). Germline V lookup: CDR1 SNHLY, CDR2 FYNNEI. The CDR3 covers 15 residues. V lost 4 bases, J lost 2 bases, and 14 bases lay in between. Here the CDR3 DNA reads TGTGCCAGCAGTGGAGCCGGGACACCAAACACTGAAGCTTTCTTT. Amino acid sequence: CASSGAGTPNTEAFF.